This TCR beta chain was sequenced during a study of blood T cell repertoires in COVID-19. Background on the study: Italy, Spain and the United States were the sources of the convalescent and acute COVID-19 samples. Sample material is recorded as cDNA or gDNA derived from T cells, B-cell-depleted T cells, or PBMCs.

Those enrolled, adults aged roughly 18 to 95 years, came from about two dozen US areas. Sequencing used immunoSEQ multiplex PCR; TCRdb keeps in-frame clones, though not all of them. The sample lists approximately 300,000 clones, about nine tenths occurring once. Germline-derived CDR1 and CDR2 are SGHKS and YYEKEE (reference sequence). The CDR3 totals 16 residues. V was trimmed by 0 bases and J by 4 bases, leaving 13 bases between them. The chain recombines TRBV5-5 with TRBJ2-2, with TRBD1 as a possible D gene (6 bases). The specimen was PBMCs or T cells enriched from blood (not recorded which). The clonotype comes from a man between 60 and 75 years old who had recovered from COVID-19. Here the CDR3 DNA reads TGTGCCAGCAGCTTGGGGCAGGGGATTTCCACCGGGGAGCTGTTTTTT. Its translation is CASSLGQGISTGELFF.